The source of this T cell receptor beta chain is a study of CD8+ T cells in alopecia areata. Study information: Treatment of the treated patients consisted of oral tofacitinib, 5 to 10 mg twice daily.

RNA was extracted and reverse transcribed into cDNA as the sequencing template. Sequencing was performed with immunoSEQ multiplex PCR; in TCRdb, only in-frame clones are kept and a portion is missing. The sample holds about 120,000 clones, 50% to 55% seen once. The CDR3 runs to 15 residues. Deletions cut 3 bases from V and 4 bases from J, with 15 bases between. CDR1 is MGHDK and CDR2 is SYGVNS in the germline V gene. Study-level findings and limits: The study found tofacitinib significantly decreased scalp clonality and expanded CD8+ clones among the top 100. Clonality exceeded that of normal scalp in lesional scalp, most notably in alopecia totalis/universalis.

Noted treatment: oral pan-JAK inhibitor, 5-10 mg twice daily. With respect to this clone: The antigen remains unidentified.

The receptor was isolated from a human donor with alopecia areata. The genes are TRBV25-1 and TRBJ1-2, with D possibly TRBD1 on 5 matching bases. The sequenced sample was CD4+ T cells sorted from blood, obtained at week 4, from a patient treated with tofacitinib. CDR3 in DNA: TGTGCCAGCAGTGATAGGTCACTTGGGGGCTATGGCTACACCTTC. Protein product: CASSDRSLGGYGYTF.